Each of the 26 T cell receptor beta chains below was sequenced from the same sample in a study of T cell repertoires in cytomegalovirus infection. TCRdb redid the calling of the reads with MiXCR, one entry per CDR3 protein. The table includes about 920,000 distinct CDR3 sequences, roughly 30% detected once. For these receptors, no antigen is known. This specimen consisted of cultured CD8+ T cells from PBMCs, obtained from culture after CMV antigen stimulation. The source of these receptors is a human donor in good health (CMV status not recorded). Some clones in this sample may be carry-over from other donors' samples.

The chain has TRBV27 and TRBJ2-7; either TRBD1 or TRBD2 may supply D (6 bases each). This CDR3 is built from 13 residues. Trimming stripped 8 bases from V and 3 bases from J, with 14 bases between. CDR1 and CDR2 from the germline V gene are MNHEY and SMNVEV (reference sequence). The CDR3 loop reads CASAIGGFYEQYF. Here the CDR3 DNA reads TGTGCCAGCGCCATAGGGGGGTTCTACGAGCAGTACTTC.

The chain links TRBV4-1 to TRBJ2-2; D uncertain. Trimming removed 2 bases from V and 0 bases from J, with 7 bases in between. The CDR3 loop spans 15 amino acids. Germline assignment: CDR1 MGHRA and CDR2 YSYEKL. This CDR3 is CASSQRLANTGELFF. The CDR3 DNA follows: TGCGCCAGCAGCCAACGCCTAGCGAACACCGGGGAGCTGTTTTTT.

Ten or more counts support this clonotype. The chain couples TRBV7-9 to TRBJ2-3; 8 bases map to TRBD2. The trim removed 6 bases at V and 2 bases at J, leaving 7 bases unmatched. CDR3 length: 15 residues. Germline assignment: CDR1 SEHNR and CDR2 FQNEAQ (reference sequence). CDR3 residues: CASSYSGAPTDTQYF. For the CDR3, the DNA is TGTGCCAGCAGTTATAGCGGGGCCCCCACAGATACGCAGTATTTT.

Only a few counts were recorded for this clonotype. The conserved phenylalanine or tryptophan is not found at the CDR3 terminus, so this likely reflects a read error. Because the CDR3's place on the DNA is in doubt, the DNA is left out and the CDR3 is given as listed by TCRdb. The chain employs TRBV5-8 and TRBJ1-4; the tabulated D call, TRBD1, remains unverified against the DNA. The CDR3 is 12 residues long, ends included. From germline, CDR1 is SGHTS and CDR2 YDEGEE. CDR3 protein: CASSFDRGPTPI.

Only a few counts were recorded for this clonotype. V gene TRBV6-1 combines with J gene TRBJ2-5; D remains ambiguous. Trimming removed 6 bases at V and 0 bases at J, with 8 bases between. The V gene's germline CDR1 is MNHNS and CDR2 SASEGT. The CDR3 runs to 13 residues. In nucleotides, the CDR3 is TGTGCCAGCAGAGGGTACTACCAAGAGACCCAGTACTTC. Its translation: CASRGYYQETQYF.

The chain carries TRBV18 and TRBJ1-5; D perhaps matches TRBD1 (5 bases). The CDR3 extends over 15 amino acids. Trimming stripped 2 bases from V and 3 bases from J, with 11 bases between. CDR1 is KGHSH, CDR2 LQKENI, per germline. The CDR3 sequence is CASSPGGDPNQPQHF. The DNA for the CDR3 is TGTGCCAGCTCACCAGGAGGGGACCCCAATCAGCCCCAGCATTTT.

To note about this clonotype: The junction and the germline gene differ at one end; a read error may be behind it. This chain uses TRBV12-3 or TRBV12-4 with TRBJ2-1; 9 nucleotides line up with TRBD2. The CDR3 extends over 15 amino acids. The CDR3 coding sequence is TGTCCCAGCACCTCAGCGGGGGGAATCTACAATGAGCAGTTCTTC. It yields the protein CPSTSAGGIYNEQFF.

The chain joins TRBV6-1 to TRBJ2-7, with 8 bases aligning to TRBD2. Germline V CDR1 and CDR2: MNHNS, SASEGT. This CDR3 is built from 17 residues. V lost 4 bases, J lost 0 bases, and 11 bases stayed unmatched. The CDR3 sequence: CASSAGAGLAFSYEQYF. The CDR3 DNA sequence: TGTGCCAGCAGTGCGGGGGCCGGACTAGCCTTCTCCTACGAGCAGTACTTC.

The chain couples TRBV7-9 to TRBJ2-2, with 7 bases that match TRBD1. The CDR3 contains 15 residues. The trim removed 5 bases at V and 0 bases at J, leaving 3 bases unmatched. The V gene's germline CDR1 is SEHNR and CDR2 FQNEAQ (reference sequence). The CDR3 DNA is TGTGCCAGCAGCCCGGACAGGACGAACACCGGGGAGCTGTTTTTT. The encoded protein is CASSPDRTNTGELFF.

The V and J genes are TRBV20-1 and TRBJ1-5, with TRBD1 matching over 7 bases. Germline CDR1 is DFQATT and CDR2 is SNEGSKA (reference sequence). The V gene end was trimmed by 5 bases and the J gene end by 4 bases; junction bases not matched to a gene: 11. This CDR3 has 15 residues. CDR3 DNA: TGCAGTGCTGACCTTTGGGACAGAAATAATCAGCCCCAGCATTTT. It encodes CSADLWDRNNQPQHF.

This clonotype was seen once. The gene calls are TRBV29-1 and TRBJ1-1; no firm D call. CDR3 length: 13 residues. V was trimmed by 3 bases and J by 4 bases, leaving 12 bases between them. From germline, CDR1 is SQVTM and CDR2 ANQGSEA. The CDR3 sequence: CSVDRGSGTEAFF. In nucleotides, the CDR3 is TGCAGCGTTGACCGGGGAAGCGGCACTGAAGCTTTCTTT.

The CDR3 spells CASSLLGGESYNEQFF. In nucleotides, the CDR3 is TGTGCCAGCAGCCTTCTTGGGGGGGAGTCCTACAATGAGCAGTTCTTC. The chain carries TRBV12-3 or TRBV12-4 and TRBJ2-1; 7 nucleotides agree with TRBD2. The V gene end was trimmed by 6 bases and the J gene end by 1 base; junction bases not matched to a gene: 9. CDR3 length: 16 amino acids.

This clonotype was counted ten times or more. CDR3 protein: CASSSGTSGGPSTDTQYF. In DNA form, the CDR3 reads TGTGCCAGCAGCTCCGGGACTAGCGGGGGACCCAGCACAGATACGCAGTATTTT. V and J are TRBV7-6 and TRBJ2-3; 14 positions match TRBD2. The germline CDR1 and CDR2 sequences are SGHVS and FNYEAQ. Trimming cost V 4 bases and J 0 bases; bases outside gene matches: 6. The CDR3 extends over 18 amino acids.

This clonotype was found a few times. The chain employs TRBV7-9 and TRBJ1-4; the match to TRBD1 covers 8 bases. The CDR3 has 15 amino acids. Trimming removed 5 bases from V and 8 bases from J; junction bases left unmatched: 10. Germline values: CDR1 SEHNR, CDR2 FQNEAQ (reference sequence). The CDR3 spells CASSGIRGRNEKLFF. In DNA form, the CDR3 reads TGTGCCAGCAGCGGGATCAGGGGGCGAAACGAAAAACTGTTTTTT.

This clonotype was found a few times. The chain combines TRBV7-9 with TRBJ1-1; no reliable D call. The CDR3 loop spans 18 amino acids. The germline gives CDR1 SEHNR, CDR2 FQNEAQ (reference sequence). V dropped 3 bases and J dropped 1 base, with 21 bases sitting between them. The CDR3 region is CASSFPSLVGKGNTEAFF. Written as DNA, the CDR3 is TGTGCCAGCAGCTTTCCAAGTCTGGTGGGCAAGGGGAACACTGAAGCTTTCTTT.

The gene calls are TRBV20-1 and TRBJ2-7, with TRBD1 as a possible D gene (6 bases). Germline CDR1 DFQATT, CDR2 SNEGSKA (reference sequence). CDR3 length: 17 amino acids. V lost 2 bases and J lost 3, with 23 bases in between. DNA for the CDR3: TGCAGTGCTAGATACCCCCATCTACCAACAGGGCTCTACGAGCAGTACGTC. Encoded protein: CSARYPHLPTGLYEQYV.

Ten or more counts support this clonotype. The gene calls are TRBV7-2 and TRBJ1-5; no clear D gene. V shed 2 bases and J shed 9 bases, with 11 bases lying between them. Germline loops: CDR1 SGHTA, CDR2 FQGNSA. This CDR3 comprises 13 residues. The CDR3 coding sequence is TGTGCCAGCAGCTTAATAGGAGTGGGGCCCCAGCATTTT. Its translation is CASSLIGVGPQHF.

The CDR3 here is CASSQTGPGVGSDTQYF. The CDR3 region has the DNA TGTGCCAGCAGCCAAACAGGGCCCGGGGTCGGCTCGGATACGCAGTATTTT. This sequence joins TRBV7-8 and TRBJ2-3, with D possibly TRBD1 on 6 matching bases. The CDR3 extends over 17 amino acids. Trimming pared 5 bases from V and 6 bases from J, leaving 24 bases between. Germline CDR1 reads SGHVS; CDR2 reads FQNEAQ.

This clonotype is a singleton in its sample. The chain couples TRBV5-1 to TRBJ1-1, with 8 positions matching TRBD1. The trim removed 2 bases at V and 2 bases at J, leaving 5 bases unmatched. The germline V gene encodes CDR1 SGHRS and CDR2 YFSETQ. This CDR3 is 15 amino acids long. The CDR3 DNA sequence: TGCGCCAGCAGCTTCCAGGACAGGGCCAACACTGAAGCTTTCTTT. Its protein product is CASSFQDRANTEAFF. The full variable domain, rest sourced from reference TRBV5-1 and TRBJ1-1, is KAGVTQTPRYLIKTRGQQVTLSCSPISGHRSVSWYQQTPGQGLQFLFEYFSETQRNKGNFPGRFSGRQFSNSRSEMNVSTLELGDSALYLCASSFQDRANTEAFFGQGTRLTVV.

DNA of the CDR3: TGTGCCAGCAGCTGGCCGAACACCGGGGAGCTGTTTTTT. Translation gives CASSWPNTGELFF. This chain joins TRBV11-2 and TRBJ2-2; D ambiguous. This CDR3 region has 13 residues. Germline V gene lookup returns CDR1 SGHAT and CDR2 FQNNGV. V lost 4 bases to trimming and J lost 0 bases, with 3 bases between them.

This clonotype was counted at least ten times. The CDR3 coding sequence is TGTGCCAGCAGTTTAATGTCGACTGAAACTAACTATGGCTACACCTTC. It specifies CASSLMSTETNYGYTF. The chain recombines TRBV12-3 or TRBV12-4 with TRBJ1-2; the D is unclear. V shed 2 bases and J shed 0 bases, with 13 bases lying between them. This CDR3 comprises 16 residues.

This clonotype has just a few counts. The CDR3 sequence is CASRRLGGANTGELFF. The CDR3 DNA sequence: TGTGCCAGCAGGCGTCTGGGGGGCGCGAACACCGGGGAGCTGTTTTTT. This sequence joins TRBV28 and TRBJ2-2, with D perhaps being TRBD1 or TRBD2 (6 bases each). CDR3 size: 16 residues. Germline CDR1 and CDR2: MDHEN and SYDVKM. The germline V and J ends were trimmed by 6 bases and 0 bases, with 14 bases remaining between them.

The chain links TRBV6-6 to TRBJ2-2, with 8 bases matching TRBD2. This CDR3 contains 19 residues. In germline, CDR1 is MNHNY, CDR2 SVGAGI (reference sequence). After removal of 0 bases from V and 1 base from J, the junction contained 10 bases not matched to a gene. CDR3: CASSYSTSGGGQNTGELFF. The CDR3 DNA is TGTGCCAGCAGTTACTCCACCTCTGGCGGGGGGCAGAACACCGGGGAGCTGTTTTTT.

This sequence joins TRBV12-3 or TRBV12-4 and TRBJ2-1; maybe TRBD1 (6 bases). The CDR3 is 15 residues long. Trimming pared 3 bases from V and 6 bases from J, leaving 15 bases between. CDR3 loop: CASSFGTRTFNEQFF. The CDR3 nucleotides are TGTGCCAGCAGTTTTGGGACAAGGACCTTCAATGAGCAGTTCTTC.

This clonotype has just one count. The J gene is TRBJ1-6, the V gene TRBV11-1; D might be TRBD1 (5 bases). CDR3 length: 13 residues. The V gene's germline CDR1 is SGHAT and CDR2 FQDESV (reference sequence). V lost 8 bases to trimming and J lost 6 bases, with 11 bases between them. The CDR3: CASGGFGNSPLHF. CDR3 nucleotide sequence: TGTGCCAGCGGGGGATTCGGTAATTCACCCCTCCACTTT.

This clonotype was recorded a few times. V and J are TRBV28 and TRBJ1-1, with D hard to call. Trimming stripped 6 bases from V and 1 base from J, with 18 bases between. Germline V lookup: CDR1 MDHEN, CDR2 SYDVKM. CDR3 length: 16 residues. The CDR3: CASSGELDRGNTEAFF. The CDR3 DNA reads as TGTGCCAGCAGCGGGGAGCTTGATCGGGGGAACACTGAAGCTTTCTTT.